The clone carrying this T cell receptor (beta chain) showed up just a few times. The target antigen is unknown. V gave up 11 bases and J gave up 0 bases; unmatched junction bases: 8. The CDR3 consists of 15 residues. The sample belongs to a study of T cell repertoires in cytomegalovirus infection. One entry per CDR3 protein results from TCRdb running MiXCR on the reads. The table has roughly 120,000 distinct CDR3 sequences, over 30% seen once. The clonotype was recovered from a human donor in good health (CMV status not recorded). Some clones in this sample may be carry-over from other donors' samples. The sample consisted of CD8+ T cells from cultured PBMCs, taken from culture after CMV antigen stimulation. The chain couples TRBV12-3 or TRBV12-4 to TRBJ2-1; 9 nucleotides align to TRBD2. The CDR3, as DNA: TGTGCCGGGGCATTTAGCGGGGGCTCCTACAATGAGCAGTTCTTC. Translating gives CAGAFSGGSYNEQFF.